This T cell receptor beta chain appears in the sequencing data of a study of blood T cell repertoires in COVID-19. TCRdb's table, derived via immunoSEQ multiplex PCR, lists solely in-frame clones and lacks some. The sample shows more than 300,000 clones, 92% of them seen only once. This clonotype was obtained from a woman younger than 45 who had recovered from COVID-19. Sequenced: PBMCs or T cells enriched from blood (not recorded which).

CDR3 in amino acids: CASSLPPGGQYF. The CDR3 nucleotides read TGTGCCAGCAGTTTACCACCCGGTGGGCAGTACTTC. The V gene is TRBV12-3 or TRBV12-4, the J gene TRBJ2-7, with no clear D. The CDR3 has 12 residues. Trimming took off 2 bases at V and 9 bases at J, with 11 bases between the two ends.